This is a list of T cell receptor beta chains from one sample in a study of blood T cell repertoires in COVID-19. Clones were sequenced by immunoSEQ multiplex PCR, and TCRdb holds only the in-frame ones, with some missing. Among around 170,000 clones listed, around 67% were seen once. The sample comprised peripheral blood. The receptor set was obtained from a woman aged 80 or over with acute or convalescent COVID-19. Each CDR3 is given without its conserved first and last residue. D genes are given only for firm matches. Size is stated for part of the rows, as once, few or many counts, or as a class when the clone is expanded.

TRBD1,TRBJ1-2,.,TRBV10-2,ASVGQGGPGYT
TRBD1,TRBJ1-1,.,TRBV19,ASSTLLRGPEAF
.,TRBJ1-1,.,TRBV10-3,AISDRTRGTEAF
.,TRBJ2-7,.,TRBV28,ASSLGSGGGEQY
TRBD1,TRBJ1-4,.,TRBV27,ASSGWTGGNEKLF
.,TRBJ1-6,.,TRBV5-1,ASSLSEGSGSPLH
TRBD2,TRBJ2-1,many,TRBV28,ASSPSAGAVDNEQF
TRBD2,TRBJ2-3,.,TRBV5-1,ASSPTTSGTDTQY
.,TRBJ2-7,.,TRBV2,ASGPPTYEQY
.,TRBJ2-7,.,TRBV5-1,ASSTMSTYEQY
.,TRBJ2-3,.,TRBV6-5,ASSYSGSGLS
.,TRBJ1-1,once,TRBV9,ASSAGTTEAF
.,TRBJ2-3,.,TRBV5-6,ASSRRGTDTQY
.,TRBJ2-1,few,TRBV24-1,ATSDPSGVRSSYNEQF
TRBD1,TRBJ1-5,few,TRBV27,ASSARDRDQPQH
.,TRBJ1-6,few,TRBV3-1/TRBV3-2,ASSRGFANSPLH
.,TRBJ1-1,.,TRBV2,ASSEGHFTEAF
.,TRBJ2-1,once,TRBV9,ASSPGLQSSYNEQF
.,TRBJ1-2,.,TRBV7-2,ASSLRQDYGYT
TRBD1,TRBJ2-1,.,TRBV11-3,ASSLDNRGQHEQF
.,TRBJ1-4,.,TRBV6-1,ASSVDTGTINEKLF
TRBD2,TRBJ2-3,few,TRBV28,ASSNSGRAVTDTQY
.,TRBJ2-7,.,TRBV6-5,ASSYLAASYEQY
.,TRBJ2-7,.,TRBV5-4,ASSSTGREQY
TRBD2,TRBJ2-3,.,TRBV5-1,ASSPTPGLAGGADTQY
TRBD1,TRBJ2-7,.,TRBV7-2,ASSSTGVSGEQY
TRBD1,TRBJ1-1,.,TRBV6-2/TRBV6-3,ASSARQGMTEAF
.,TRBJ2-1,.,TRBV19,ASSIGQGTSYNEQF
.,TRBJ2-6,.,TRBV19,ASTQGVASGANVLT
.,TRBJ2-1,.,TRBV21-1,ASSKGSSGRGWYNEQF
TRBD2,TRBJ2-5,.,TRBV29-1,SHAGGTNKETQY
.,TRBJ2-1,.,TRBV7-3,ASSLASASYNEQF
TRBD1,TRBJ1-4,.,TRBV30,AWSQGAWEKLF
.,TRBJ2-7,.,TRBV7-8,ASSFSGLEYEQY
.,TRBJ2-1,.,TRBV2,ASADRGNEQF
TRBD2,TRBJ2-7,.,TRBV7-2,ASSLAQGLAGEQY
TRBD1,TRBJ1-2,.,TRBV6-5,ASSYGTGVSYGYT
TRBD1,TRBJ1-2,.,TRBV28,ASMTGQGDYGYT
.,TRBJ1-2,.,TRBV11-2,ASSLDGGSGYT
.,TRBJ1-4,.,TRBV3-1/TRBV3-2,ASSHSWGGATNEKLF
.,TRBJ2-1,.,TRBV21-1,ASSKAGQGCDEQF
TRBD2,TRBJ2-1,.,TRBV5-1,ASSAGLAGFDEQF
.,TRBJ2-7,.,TRBV10-3,AITTDSYEQY
TRBD2,TRBJ2-1,.,TRBV4-2,ASSQEGRGRALGYEQF
TRBD1,TRBJ2-4,.,TRBV4-2,ASSQDPGTGAKNIQY
TRBD1,TRBJ1-2,.,TRBV7-2,ASSLAPGGNYGYT
TRBD1,TRBJ1-4,.,TRBV2,ASSELTGGIDEKLF
TRBD2,TRBJ2-2,.,TRBV30,AWSVISGRPTGELF
TRBD1,TRBJ2-3,once,TRBV11-2,ASSLVRGTGLSDTQY
.,TRBJ2-1,.,TRBV19,ASSPPLPGEQF